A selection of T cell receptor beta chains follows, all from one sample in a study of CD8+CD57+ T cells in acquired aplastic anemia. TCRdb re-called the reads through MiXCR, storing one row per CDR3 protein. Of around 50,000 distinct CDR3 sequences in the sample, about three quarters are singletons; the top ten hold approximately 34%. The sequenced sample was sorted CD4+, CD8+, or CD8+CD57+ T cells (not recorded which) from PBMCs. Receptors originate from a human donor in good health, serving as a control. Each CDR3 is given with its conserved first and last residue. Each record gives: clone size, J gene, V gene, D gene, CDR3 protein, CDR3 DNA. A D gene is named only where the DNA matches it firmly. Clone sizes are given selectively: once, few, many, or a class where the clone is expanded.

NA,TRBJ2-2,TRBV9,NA,CASSVGFTGELFF,TGTGCCAGCAGCGTAGGTTTCACCGGGGAGCTGTTTTTT
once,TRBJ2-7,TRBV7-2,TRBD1,CASRRDSPYEQYF,TGTGCCAGCAGACGGGACAGTCCCTACGAGCAGTACTTC
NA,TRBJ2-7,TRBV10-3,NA,CAVRGGSYEQYF,TGTGCGGTTCGAGGCGGTTCCTACGAGCAGTACTTC
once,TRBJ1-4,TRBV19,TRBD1,CASRSGQANEKLFF,TGTGCCAGTAGGTCGGGACAGGCTAATGAAAAACTGTTTTTT
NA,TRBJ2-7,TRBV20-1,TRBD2,CSASYTSGSSYEQYF,TGCAGTGCTAGTTATACTAGCGGAAGCTCCTACGAGCAGTACTTC
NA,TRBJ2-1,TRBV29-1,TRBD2,CSVGGSGTEQFF,TGCAGCGTTGGAGGTAGCGGGACTGAGCAGTTCTTC
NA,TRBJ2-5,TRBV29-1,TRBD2,CSLTRGGPSETQYF,TGCAGCCTTACGCGGGGAGGGCCCTCAGAGACCCAGTACTTC
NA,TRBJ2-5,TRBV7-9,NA,CASSLVGQETQYF,TGTGCCAGCAGCTTAGTCGGACAAGAGACCCAGTACTTC
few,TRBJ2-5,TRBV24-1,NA,CATSDSRGPFQETQYF,TGTGCCACCAGTGATTCCAGGGGCCCTTTCCAAGAGACCCAGTACTTC
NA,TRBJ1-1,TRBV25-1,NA,CASSETATSMNTEAFF,TGTGCCAGCAGTGAAACGGCCACGTCCATGAACACTGAAGCTTTCTTT